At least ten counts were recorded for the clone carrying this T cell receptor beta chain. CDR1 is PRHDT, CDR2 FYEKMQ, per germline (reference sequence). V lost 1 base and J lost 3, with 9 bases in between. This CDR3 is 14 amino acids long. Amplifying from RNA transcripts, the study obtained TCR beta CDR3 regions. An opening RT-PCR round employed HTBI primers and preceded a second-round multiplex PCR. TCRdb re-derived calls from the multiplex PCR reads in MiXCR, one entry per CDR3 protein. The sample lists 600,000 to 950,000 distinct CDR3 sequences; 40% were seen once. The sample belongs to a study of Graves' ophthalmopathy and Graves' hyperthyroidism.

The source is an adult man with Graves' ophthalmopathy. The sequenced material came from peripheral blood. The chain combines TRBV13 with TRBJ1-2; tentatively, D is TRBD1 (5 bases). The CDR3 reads CASSLAAGDYGYTF. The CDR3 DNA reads TGTGCCAGCAGCTTAGCGGCGGGGGACTATGGCTACACCTTC.